This T cell receptor (beta chain) is from a study of blood T cell repertoires in COVID-19. Study background: Specimens from acute and convalescent COVID-19 originated in the United States, Italy and Spain. PBMCs, B-cell-depleted T cells, or T cells provided the cDNA or gDNA that made up the material.

Source study methods: Amplification with reference gene primers provided the estimates of nucleated cell counts. Repertoires were generated with immunoSEQ multiplex PCR, while TCRdb's copy carries only in-frame clones and drops some. The DNA was the basis for D and trimming; V, J and clone size are from that table. The sample records about 16,000 clones, 82% being singletons. CDR1 and CDR2 from the germline V gene are MNHEY and SMNVEV (reference sequence). Deletions cut 5 bases from V and 0 bases from J, with 17 bases between. The CDR3 runs 17 residues. The origin of this receptor is a woman aged 70 to 79 with active COVID-19. The gene calls are TRBV27 and TRBJ2-1, with D unresolved. Sequences were obtained from peripheral blood. Here the CDR3 reads CASSPPRGASSYNEQFF. CDR3 nucleotides: TGTGCCAGCAGTCCCCCCCGCGGCGCCAGCTCCTACAATGAGCAGTTCTTC.